This paragraph covers one T cell receptor (beta chain) sequence. The antigen it recognizes is unknown. No much larger clone exists at a distance of one base, and base qualities are not known. Looking up the germline V gene yields CDR1 MGHRA and CDR2 YSYEKL. V and J lose 0 bases and 5 bases, and a span of 10 bases separates them. From cysteine to phenylalanine, the CDR3 is 14 amino acids long. Of the read, only the CDR3 DNA is kept; its 42 bases are in frame from base 1. This entry is derived from a study of T cell responses to AZD1222 COVID-19 vaccine listed by TCRdb under 2021. As for the study more broadly: AZD1222 recipients whose second dose came at about 4 weeks and those whose second dose came at about 12 weeks were combined into one group, since spike-specific TCR depth and breadth did not differ between the two schedules. TCR sequencing covered roughly 230 trial participants: roughly 200 given two doses of AZD1222 and about 26 given two doses of MenACWY control vaccine. Trial participants were enrolled by age into subgroups of 18-55, 56-69 and 70-plus years, and roughly 160, 29 and 62 TCR-sequenced participants, respectively, were included in these subgroups. The investigation overall reported the following: Conclusions about previously exposed vaccinees were limited because only a handful of AZD1222 recipients were SARS-CoV-2 seropositive at baseline. In the small 56-69-year group, the increase in depth fell short of significance, most likely because of low power. Epitopes outside the regions mutated in the B.1.351 and B.1.1.7 variants were reportedly recognized by nearly half of the unique spike-specific TCRs. After two AZD1222 doses, both the breadth and the depth of spike-specific TCRs were significantly higher than at day 0 and than in MenACWY recipients. Participants were mostly white British, with more females than males. The authors suggested clonal diversity may have been underestimated. Because no day 14 peak-response samples were available, the repertoires could be characterized only after the peak T cell response. Vaccine-associated CD4 TCRs spanned the whole spike protein, with dominant responses in regions 160-218 and 743-854.

This specimen's time point label, interpreted: baseline before first vaccination. Vaccinee samples were obtained from the UK trials COV001 and COV002, which included a single-blind randomized controlled phase 2/3 trial of AZD1222 (ChAdOx1 nCoV-19) in healthy adults. For TCRbeta chain sequencing, PBMC samples were collected from trial participants at day 0 and at day 28 after the second dose. The CDR3 regions of human TCRbeta chains were analyzed by immunosequencing. In the source study's methods: Repertoire TCRs were matched against a reference library of SARS-CoV-2-specific TCRs generated with the MIRA antigen-specificity platform. Breadth was defined as the fraction of unique TCRs that were SARS-CoV-2-associated. Depth was defined as the fraction of total T cells that were SARS-CoV-2-associated. Using the MIRA data, every spike-specific TCR was mapped to the spike region that the TCR reacted to and assigned to either a CD4 or a CD8 class. Log10-transformed breadth and depth values were compared by one-way ANOVA with Sidak's multiple comparisons tests. TCRdb's version of the immuneACCESS table is confined to in-frame rearrangements and falls short of the full clone set. An unresolved V gene accounts for under half of the shortfall where checked; the remainder is of unknown origin. That table gives V, J and clone size, and the DNA gave D and trimming. The sample table contains 110,000 or so clones; only one count was recorded for around nine tenths of them. The top ten constitute around 12% of the sample.

Specimen: peripheral blood, collected on day 0 of AZD1222 vaccination. The clonotype was recovered from an adult in good health. The sequence is built from TRBV4-1 and TRBJ1-1; a tentative D call is TRBD1 (6 bases match). CDR3 loop: CASSQDTGRTEAFF. The DNA reads as follows: TGCGCCAGCAGCCAAGACACAGGGAGGACTGAAGCTTTCTTT.